This T cell receptor (beta chain) was sequenced in a study of blood T cell repertoires in COVID-19. Germline lookup yields CDR1 LGHNA and CDR2 YSLEER. The CDR3 is made up of 14 amino acids. Trimming left V 3 bases short and J 3 bases short, with 12 bases between. Produced via immunoSEQ multiplex PCR; TCRdb's table is partial and in-frame only. The data hold some 96,000 clones, with about 83% observed a single time. This clonotype was sampled from a human donor in a cohort sampled during active COVID-19. The chain recombines TRBV4-3 with TRBJ2-7; possibly TRBD2 for D (5 bases). Sequenced sample: peripheral blood. The CDR3 DNA is TGCGCCAGCAGCCACCTTCGAGGAGGCTACGAGCAGTACTTC. This encodes CASSHLRGGYEQYF.